Shown below are 13 T cell receptor beta chains from a single sample sequenced in a study of post-analysis software for immune sequencing data. Their antigens are not known. Findings and limits, study-wide: Four to six TRBV segments (TRBV5-6, TRBV5-1 and TRBV20-1 among them) occurred more frequently in patients than in controls.

Unique molecular identifiers were built into the TCR beta cDNA libraries. MiXCR, applied by TCRdb to the PCR reads, yields one record per CDR3 protein. This sample has roughly 730,000 distinct CDR3 sequences, with 25% to 30% found just once. The sequenced sample consisted of blood. The receptor source for this set is a girl aged 5 to 17 with multiple sclerosis.

As for this clonotype: Germline is not matched at one junction end, which may reflect a read error. This chain connects TRBV20-1 to TRBJ1-5; a possible D gene is TRBD1 (5 bases). CDR3 length: 16 amino acids. CDR1 DFQATT and CDR2 SNEGSKA come from the germline V gene (reference sequence). DNA of the CDR3: TGCAGTGCTAGAGTATGGGCCCCAGGGAGCAATCAGCTCCAGCATTTT. Translated: CSARVWAPGSNQLQHF.

The V call is TRBV2, the J call TRBJ1-6; D perhaps matches TRBD1 (5 bases). The CDR3 sequence is 16 residues long. The germline V gene encodes CDR1 SNHLY and CDR2 FYNNEI. The germline V and J ends were trimmed by 5 bases and 0 bases, with 11 bases remaining between them. The CDR3: CASSWDPSSYNSPLHF. The CDR3 DNA reads TGTGCCAGCAGTTGGGACCCAAGCTCCTATAATTCACCCCTCCACTTT. The variable domain in full, completed from reference TRBV2 and TRBJ1-6, reads EPEVTQTPSHQVTQMGQEVILRCVPISNHLYFYWYRQILGQKVEFLVSFYNNEISEKSEIFDDQFSVERPDGSNFTLKIRSTKLEDSAMYFCASSWDPSSYNSPLHFGNGTRLTVT.

The chain employs TRBV4-3 and TRBJ1-1, with D perhaps matching TRBD1 (5 bases). Trimming pared 1 base from V and 4 bases from J, leaving 16 bases between. From germline, CDR1 is LGHNA and CDR2 YSLEER. The CDR3 is made up of 16 amino acids. CDR3 sequence reads: CASSQAGAPLGTEAFF. In DNA, the CDR3 is TGCGCCAGCAGCCAAGCCGGGGCCCCGCTGGGCACTGAAGCTTTCTTT.

This clonotype was observed a few times. The rearrangement links TRBV7-2 to TRBJ2-4; possible D gene TRBD2, 5 bases. V gave up 5 bases and J gave up 11 bases, with 16 bases separating them. The CDR3 totals 13 residues. Germline-derived CDR1 and CDR2 are SGHTA and FQGNSA. The CDR3 DNA sequence: TGTGCCAGCAGCCAGTCAGGACTTTCGGTTCAGTACTTC. It codes for CASSQSGLSVQYF. Complete variable domain (other parts from reference TRBV7-2 and TRBJ2-4): GAGVSQSPSNKVTEKGKDVELRCDPISGHTALYWYRQSLGQGLEFLIYFQGNSAPDKSGLPSDRFSAERTGGSVSTLTIQRTQQEDSAVYLCASSQSGLSVQYFGAGTRLSVL.

The V gene is TRBV15, the J gene TRBJ2-7; TRBD2 matches at 8 bases. V lost 3 bases, J lost 3 bases, and 16 bases stayed unmatched. This CDR3 region has 18 residues. Germline V lookup: CDR1 LNHNV, CDR2 YYDKDF (reference sequence). For the CDR3, the DNA is TGTGCCACCAGCAGTCCCGGGACTAGTCAATCAGGGCTCTACGAGCAGTACTTC. Residues: CATSSPGTSQSGLYEQYF.

The chain recombines TRBV15 with TRBJ2-5, with D possibly being TRBD2 (8 bases). Looked up from germline, CDR1 is LNHNV and CDR2 is YYDKDF (reference sequence). Trimming removed 9 bases from V and 4 bases from J, with 21 bases in between. The CDR3 totals 15 residues. CDR3 in amino acids: CATNRGTSGRETQYF. The CDR3 nucleotides are TGTGCCACGAACAGGGGCACTAGCGGAAGAGAGACCCAGTACTTC.

V is TRBV10-3 and J is TRBJ2-7; TRBD1 matches 8 bases. The CDR3 extends over 12 amino acids. With 6 bases clipped from V and 3 bases from J, the junction kept 1 base outside the gene matches. Germline-derived CDR1 and CDR2 are ENHRY and SYGVKD. The CDR3 protein is CAIRGQVYEQYF. The CDR3 region has the DNA TGTGCCATCAGGGGACAGGTCTACGAGCAGTACTTC.

A word on this clonotype: At one end, the junction sequence differs from germline, possibly due to a read error. The chain has TRBV29-1 and TRBJ1-4; 7 bases match TRBD1. The CDR3 contains 12 residues. CDR1 SQVTM and CDR2 ANQGSEA come from the germline V gene. Here the CDR3 DNA reads TGCAGCGTTGCAATCCAGGGGGAAAAACGGTTTTTT. This sequence encodes CSVAIQGEKRFF.

This clonotype came up a few times. J is TRBJ2-5 and V is TRBV29-1, with D possibly being TRBD1 or TRBD2 (5 bases each). Germline CDR1 and CDR2: SQVTM and ANQGSEA. There are 14 residues in the CDR3. V lost 7 bases and J 5 bases, leaving 20 bases between the germline ends. CDR3 sequence: CSATNSGAWETQYF. The CDR3 DNA reads TGCAGCGCAACCAACTCCGGGGCATGGGAGACCCAGTACTTC.

This clonotype has only a few counts. The V call is TRBV7-8, the J call TRBJ2-1, with 9 bases matching TRBD1. The CDR3 is made up of 15 amino acids. The trim removed 2 bases at V and 6 bases at J, leaving 5 bases unmatched. Germline V CDR1 and CDR2: SGHVS, FQNEAQ. CDR3 DNA: TGTGCCAGCAGCTTAACCGTGACAGGGGGCAATGAGCAGTTCTTC. Translation gives CASSLTVTGGNEQFF.

The chain has TRBV3-1 and TRBJ2-3; the match to TRBD2 covers 9 bases. This CDR3 spans 18 amino acids. CDR1 and CDR2 (germline): LGHDT, YNNKEL (reference sequence). J was trimmed by 0 bases and V by 0 bases; bases with no gene match: 7. DNA of the CDR3: TGTGCCAGCAGCCAAGATGTGATAGCGGGGGCTAGCACAGATACGCAGTATTTT. Translating it yields CASSQDVIAGASTDTQYF.

The CDR3 reads CASSQDAKNEQFF. As DNA, the CDR3 is TGCGCCAGCAGCCAAGATGCAAAGAATGAGCAGTTCTTC. This sequence joins TRBV4-3 and TRBJ2-1; D gene uncertain. Germline CDR1 LGHNA, CDR2 YSLEER. Trimming shortened V by 0 bases and J by 7 bases, and 7 bases separated the two germline ends. The CDR3 is made up of 13 amino acids.

In its sample, this clonotype was seen a few times. The CDR3 DNA sequence: TGCGCCAGCAGCGGGGGCGCAGTTCCCCTCTCCTACAATGAGCAGTTCTTC. Protein product: CASSGGAVPLSYNEQFF. The V and J genes are TRBV5-1 and TRBJ2-1; tentative D call: TRBD1 (6 bases). Trimming cost V 4 bases and J 0 bases, with 17 bases left between them. The CDR3 consists of 17 residues. The germline V gene encodes CDR1 SGHRS and CDR2 YFSETQ.